This T cell receptor beta chain was recovered during a study of blood T cells in healthy people across ages. Study context: About one barcoded beta molecule per two T cells was the capture yield of template switching.

CDR1 is SGHRS and CDR2 is YFSETQ in the germline V gene. This CDR3 contains 15 residues. This clonotype was seen just once. A junction end diverges from the germline sequence, so it may reflect a read error. A J-beta primer mix and a sample-barcoded 5' primer were used in a second PCR of about 7 to 12 cycles. A template-switch adaptor containing 12 random nucleotides labeled each cDNA molecule. MiXCR, run by TCRdb on the 5' RACE reads, gives a single entry per CDR3 protein. The sample includes around 780,000 distinct CDR3 sequences, around 50% of them seen just once. The rearrangement joins TRBV5-1 to TRBJ2-5, with D possibly TRBD2 on 5 matching bases. Material: blood. The sequence came from a middle-aged man in good health. CDR3 amino acids: CASSLGSQAKEAQYF. The CDR3 nucleotides read TGCGCCAGCAGCTTGGGGTCTCAGGCCAAGGAGGCCCAGTATTTC.